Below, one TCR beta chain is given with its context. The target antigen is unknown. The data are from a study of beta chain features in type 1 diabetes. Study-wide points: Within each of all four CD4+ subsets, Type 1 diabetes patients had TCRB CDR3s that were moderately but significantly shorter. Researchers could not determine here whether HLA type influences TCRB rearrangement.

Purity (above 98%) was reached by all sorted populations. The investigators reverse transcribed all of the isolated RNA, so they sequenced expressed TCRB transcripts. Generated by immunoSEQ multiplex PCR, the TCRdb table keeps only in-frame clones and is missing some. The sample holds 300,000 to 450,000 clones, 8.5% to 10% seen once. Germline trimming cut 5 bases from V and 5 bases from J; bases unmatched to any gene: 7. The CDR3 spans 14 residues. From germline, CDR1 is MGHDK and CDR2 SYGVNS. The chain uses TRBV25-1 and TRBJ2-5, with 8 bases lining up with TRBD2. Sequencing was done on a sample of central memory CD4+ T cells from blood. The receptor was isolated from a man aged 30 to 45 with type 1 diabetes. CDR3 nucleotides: TGTGCCAGCAGTATCGGGGGGGCTAGGGAGACCCAGTACTTC. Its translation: CASSIGGARETQYF. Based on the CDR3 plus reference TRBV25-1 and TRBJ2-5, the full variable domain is EADIYQTPRYLVIGTGKKITLECSQTMGHDKMYWYQQDPGMELHLIHYSYGVNSTEKGDLSSESTVSRIRTEHFPLTLESARPSHTSQYLCASSIGGARETQYFGPGTRLLVL.